This entry concerns a single TCR beta chain. Germline V CDR1 and CDR2: LNHDA, SQIVND (reference sequence). Trimming cost V 6 bases and J 3 bases, with 9 bases left between them. The CDR3 loop spans 13 amino acids. The sample comes from a study of blood T cell repertoires in COVID-19. Study context: Spain, Italy and the United States supplied samples that represented acute and convalescent COVID-19.

Original data processing: Nucleated cell counts were estimated from reference gene primer amplification. Here immunoSEQ multiplex PCR was the method, and the copy in TCRdb shows in-frame clones only, minus some. The V and J calls and clone size come from that table; D and trimming were worked out from the DNA. The table has roughly 150,000 clones, 65% to 85% seen once. The gene calls are TRBV19 and TRBJ1-5; D remains ambiguous. Specimen: peripheral blood. This receptor was obtained from a man aged 65-85 years with active or convalescent COVID-19. The CDR3 DNA sequence: TGTGCCAGTAGCCAGAAAATCAATCAGCCCCAGCATTTT. This translates into CASSQKINQPQHF.